The present entry profiles one T cell receptor beta chain with its context. Its antigen is unidentified. This entry comes from a study of graft-versus-host responses after intestinal transplantation. Study background: Recipients were all induced with anti-thymocyte globulin, then given tacrolimus and steroids for roughly three years. Notes on the study in general: Clonal ratios of graft-versus-host to host-versus-graft in allografts were high for patients exhibiting graft-donor T cell macrochimerism. The authors found GvH clones in recipient marrow, some appearing first in ileum or blood.

Repertoires were generated with immunoSEQ multiplex PCR, while TCRdb's copy carries only in-frame clones and drops some. Of about 51,000 clones in the sample, roughly 96% were seen once. This TCR was sampled from a human donor who was the organ donor for an intestinal transplant. The sample consisted of unstimulated CD8+ T cells sorted from spleen or lymph node cells, taken before transplant.

CDR3 amino acids: CASSLGVSFAYEQYF. The CDR3 coding sequence is TGTGCCAGCAGCTTAGGCGTTAGCTTCGCCTACGAGCAGTACTTC. The gene calls are TRBV13 and TRBJ2-7; no firm D call. This CDR3 comprises 15 residues. The germline V gene encodes CDR1 PRHDT and CDR2 FYEKMQ (reference sequence). The ends were cut back, 0 bases at V and 2 bases at J, with 11 bases in the middle.